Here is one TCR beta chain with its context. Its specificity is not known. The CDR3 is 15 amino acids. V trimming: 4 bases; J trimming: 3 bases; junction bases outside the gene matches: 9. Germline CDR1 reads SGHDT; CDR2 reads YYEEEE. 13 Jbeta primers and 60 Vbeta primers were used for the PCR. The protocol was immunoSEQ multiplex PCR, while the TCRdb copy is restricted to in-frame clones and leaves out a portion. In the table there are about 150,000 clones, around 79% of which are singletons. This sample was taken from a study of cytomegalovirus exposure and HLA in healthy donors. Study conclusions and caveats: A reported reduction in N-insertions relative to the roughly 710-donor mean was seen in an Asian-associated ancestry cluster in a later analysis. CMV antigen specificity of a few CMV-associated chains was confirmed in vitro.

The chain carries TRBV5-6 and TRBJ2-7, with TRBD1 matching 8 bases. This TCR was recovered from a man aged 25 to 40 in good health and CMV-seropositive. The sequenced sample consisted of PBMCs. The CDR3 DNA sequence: TGTGCCAGCAGCCCGGTGGGGACAGGAAACTACGAGCAGTACTTC. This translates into CASSPVGTGNYEQYF.